This T cell receptor beta chain is drawn from a study of cytomegalovirus exposure and HLA in healthy donors. Findings of the study overall: Later analysis suggested links between common viral pathogens and several top significant clusters. Investigators reported 150 to 200 TCR beta chains as tied to cytomegalovirus.

Concerning this clone itself: Its antigen is currently unknown.

This PCR relied on a set of 60 Vbeta primers and 13 Jbeta primers. Generated by immunoSEQ multiplex PCR, the TCRdb table keeps only in-frame clones and is missing some. The data hold 200,000 to 250,000 clones, with around 80% observed a single time. Trimming cost V 4 bases and J 7 bases; bases outside gene matches: 7. This CDR3 has 14 residues. Germline CDR1 MGHRA, CDR2 YSYEKL. The clonotype originates from a woman between 55 and 75 years old in good health and CMV-seropositive. The sample taken for sequencing was PBMCs. The chain has TRBV4-1 and TRBJ1-5; 7 bases agree with TRBD1. The CDR3 loop is CASSPYRGQQPQHF. CDR3 bases: TGCGCCAGCAGCCCATACAGGGGACAACAGCCCCAGCATTTT.